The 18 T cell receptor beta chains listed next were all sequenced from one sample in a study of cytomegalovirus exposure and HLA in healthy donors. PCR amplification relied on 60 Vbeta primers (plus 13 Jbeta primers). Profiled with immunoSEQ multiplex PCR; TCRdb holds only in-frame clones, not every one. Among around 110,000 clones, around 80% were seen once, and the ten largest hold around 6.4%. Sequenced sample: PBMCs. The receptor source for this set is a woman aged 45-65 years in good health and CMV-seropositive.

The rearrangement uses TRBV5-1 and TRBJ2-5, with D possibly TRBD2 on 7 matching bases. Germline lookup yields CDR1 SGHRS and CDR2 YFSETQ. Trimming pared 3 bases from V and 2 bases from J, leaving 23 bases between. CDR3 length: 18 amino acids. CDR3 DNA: TGCGCCAGCAGCTACCCACCTGGGGGGGGACACACTCAAGAGACCCAGTACTTC. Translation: CASSYPPGGGHTQETQYF.

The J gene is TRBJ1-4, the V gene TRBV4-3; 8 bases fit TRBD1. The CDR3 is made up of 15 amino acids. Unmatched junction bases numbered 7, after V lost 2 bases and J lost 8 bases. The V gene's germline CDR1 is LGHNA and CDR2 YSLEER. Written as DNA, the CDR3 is TGCGCCAGCAGCCAACGGTTCAGGGGGCACGAAAAACTGTTTTTT. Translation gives CASSQRFRGHEKLFF.

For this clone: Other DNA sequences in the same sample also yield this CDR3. CDR3 sequence reads: CASSLDRADTEAFF. Here the CDR3 DNA reads TGCGCCAGCAGCTTGGACAGGGCGGACACTGAAGCTTTCTTT. The chain joins TRBV5-1 to TRBJ1-1, with a tentative D call TRBD1 (6 bases). This CDR3 spans 14 amino acids. CDR1 and CDR2 from the germline V gene are SGHRS and YFSETQ. The ends were cut back, 0 bases at V and 3 bases at J, with 9 bases in the middle. Looking up the rest from reference TRBV5-1 and TRBJ1-1 gives the full variable domain: KAGVTQTPRYLIKTRGQQVTLSCSPISGHRSVSWYQQTPGQGLQFLFEYFSETQRNKGNFPGRFSGRQFSNSRSEMNVSTLELGDSALYLCASSLDRADTEAFFGQGTRLTVV.

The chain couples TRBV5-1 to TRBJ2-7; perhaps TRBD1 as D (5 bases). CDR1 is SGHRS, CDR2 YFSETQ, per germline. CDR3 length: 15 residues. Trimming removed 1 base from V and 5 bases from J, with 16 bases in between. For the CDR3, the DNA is TGCGCCAGCAGCTTGCGACAGACAAGGGTAGACGAGCAGTACTTC. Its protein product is CASSLRQTRVDEQYF.

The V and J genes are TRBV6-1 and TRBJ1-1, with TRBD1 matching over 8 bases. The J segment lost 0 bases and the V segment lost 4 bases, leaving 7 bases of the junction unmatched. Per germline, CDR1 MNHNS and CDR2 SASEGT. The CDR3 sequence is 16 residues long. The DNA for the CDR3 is TGTGCCAGCAGTGGGACAGGGAGAAAAGTGAACACTGAAGCTTTCTTT. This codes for CASSGTGRKVNTEAFF.

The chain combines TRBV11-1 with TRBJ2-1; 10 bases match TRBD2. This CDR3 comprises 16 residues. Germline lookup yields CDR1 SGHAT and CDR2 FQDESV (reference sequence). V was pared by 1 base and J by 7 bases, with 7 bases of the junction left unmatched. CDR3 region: CASSLDLAGGVNEQFF. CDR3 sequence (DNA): TGTGCCAGCAGCTTAGATTTAGCGGGGGGAGTGAATGAGCAGTTCTTC.

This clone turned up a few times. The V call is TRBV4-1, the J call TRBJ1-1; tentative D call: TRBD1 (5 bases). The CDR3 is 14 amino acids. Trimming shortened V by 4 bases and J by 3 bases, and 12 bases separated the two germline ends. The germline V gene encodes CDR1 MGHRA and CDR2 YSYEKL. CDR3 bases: TGCGCCAGCAGCCGAACAGGTAGCTACACTGAAGCTTTCTTT. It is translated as CASSRTGSYTEAFF.

The CDR3 DNA follows: TGCGCCAGCAGCTGGACTAGTTCCCAATACGAGCAGTACTTC. This codes for CASSWTSSQYEQYF. This chain uses TRBV5-1 with TRBJ2-5; 7 nucleotides agree with TRBD2. The J call may be incorrect, as the DNA end agrees better with TRBJ2-7. Germline CDR1 and CDR2: SGHRS and YFSETQ. This CDR3 contains 14 residues.

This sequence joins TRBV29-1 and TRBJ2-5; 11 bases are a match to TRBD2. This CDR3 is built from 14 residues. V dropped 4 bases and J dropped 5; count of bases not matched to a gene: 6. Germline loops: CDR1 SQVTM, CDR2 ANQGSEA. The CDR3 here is CSVGLAGIGETQYF. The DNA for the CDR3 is TGCAGCGTTGGACTAGCGGGGATCGGGGAGACCCAGTACTTC.

In nucleotides, the CDR3 is TGTGCCAGCAGCCCCCTAGCGGGGCCCTACGAGCAGTACTTC. The encoded protein is CASSPLAGPYEQYF. This rearrangement joins TRBV9 to TRBJ2-7, with TRBD2 matching over 9 bases. This CDR3 comprises 14 residues. With V trimmed by 4 bases and J by 2 bases, 4 bases remained unmatched. Germline V gives CDR1 SGDLS, CDR2 YYNGEE.

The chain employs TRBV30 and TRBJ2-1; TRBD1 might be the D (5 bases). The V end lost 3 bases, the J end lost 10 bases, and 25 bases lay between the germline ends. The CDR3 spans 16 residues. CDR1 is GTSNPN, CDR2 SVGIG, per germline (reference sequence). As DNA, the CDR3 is TGTGCCTGGAGGCGCCCAGGGCCCAGGATGGCGACGGAGCAGTTCTTC. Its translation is CAWRRPGPRMATEQFF.

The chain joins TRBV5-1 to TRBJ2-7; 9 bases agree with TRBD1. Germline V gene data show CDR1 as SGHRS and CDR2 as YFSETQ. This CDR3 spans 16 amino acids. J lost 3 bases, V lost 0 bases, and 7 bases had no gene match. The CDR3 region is CASSLAPGTGFYEQYF. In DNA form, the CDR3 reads TGCGCCAGCAGCTTGGCCCCCGGGACAGGGTTCTACGAGCAGTACTTC.

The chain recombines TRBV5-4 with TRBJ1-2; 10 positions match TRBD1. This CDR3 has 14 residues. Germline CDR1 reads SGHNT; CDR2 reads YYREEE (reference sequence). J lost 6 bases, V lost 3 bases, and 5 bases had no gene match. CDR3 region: CASSSDRGLDGYTF. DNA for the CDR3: TGTGCCAGCAGCTCCGACAGGGGGCTTGATGGCTACACCTTC.

DNA of the CDR3: TGTGCCAGCGGGAGGAGCCCCTATCAGCCCCAGCATTTT. Translated, it gives CASGRSPYQPQHF. The V and J genes are TRBV27 and TRBJ1-5; no reliable D call. The CDR3 is made up of 13 amino acids. The germline gives CDR1 MNHEY, CDR2 SMNVEV (reference sequence). Trimming took 8 bases from V and 5 from J, leaving 13 bases between them.

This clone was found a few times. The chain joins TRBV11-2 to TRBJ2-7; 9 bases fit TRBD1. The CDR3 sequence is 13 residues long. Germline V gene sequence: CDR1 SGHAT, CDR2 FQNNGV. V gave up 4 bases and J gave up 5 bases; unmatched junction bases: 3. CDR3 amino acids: CASSSGQGDEQYF. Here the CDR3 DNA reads TGTGCCAGCAGCTCGGGACAGGGAGACGAGCAGTACTTC. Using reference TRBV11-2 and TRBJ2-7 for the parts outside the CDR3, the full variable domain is EAGVAQSPRYKIIEKRQSVAFWCNPISGHATLYWYQQILGQGPKLLIQFQNNGVVDDSQLPKDRFSAERLKGVDSTLKIQPAKLEDSAVYLCASSSGQGDEQYFGPGTRLTVT.

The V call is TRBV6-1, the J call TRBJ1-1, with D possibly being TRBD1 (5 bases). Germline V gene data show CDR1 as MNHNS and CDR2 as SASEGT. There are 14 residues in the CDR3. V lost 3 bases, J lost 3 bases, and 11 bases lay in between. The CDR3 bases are TGTGCCAGCAGTGACAGGGAGGATGACACTGAAGCTTTCTTT. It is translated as CASSDREDDTEAFF.

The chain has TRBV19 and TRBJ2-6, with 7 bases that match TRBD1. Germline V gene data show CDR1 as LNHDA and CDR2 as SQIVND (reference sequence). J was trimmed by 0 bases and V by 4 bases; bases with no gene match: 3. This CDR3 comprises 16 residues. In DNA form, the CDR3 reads TGTGCCAGTAGTAAAGCAGGGGGCTCTGGGGCCAACGTCCTGACTTTC. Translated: CASSKAGGSGANVLTF.

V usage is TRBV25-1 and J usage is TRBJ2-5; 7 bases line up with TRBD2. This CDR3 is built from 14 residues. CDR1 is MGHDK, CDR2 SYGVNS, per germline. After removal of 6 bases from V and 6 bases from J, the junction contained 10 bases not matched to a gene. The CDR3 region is CASRGAGSEKTQYF. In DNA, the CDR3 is TGTGCCAGCAGGGGAGCGGGATCAGAAAAGACCCAGTACTTC.